The entry below gives a single TCR beta chain sequence along with its context. Some clones are missing from TCRdb's copy, which holds only in-frame ones; the method was immunoSEQ multiplex PCR. Of approximately 40,000 clones in the sample, 75% to 90% were seen once. V lost 8 bases, J lost 3 bases, and 4 bases stayed unmatched. Germline-derived CDR1 and CDR2 are SNHLY and FYNNEI. CDR3 size: 13 residues. This entry comes from a study of OX40 agonist ivuxolimab in advanced cancers. Here the sequenced sample was CD4+ or CD8+ T cells sorted from blood, taken in a trial of the OX40 agonist ivuxolimab. The source of this sequence is an adult with an advanced solid tumor such as melanoma, head and neck, liver or kidney cancer. The J gene is TRBJ2-7, the V gene TRBV2, with TRBD1 identical over 10 bases. CDR3 DNA sequence: TGTGCCAGCCAGGGGACAGGGGACTACGAGCAGTACTTC. The encoded protein is CASQGTGDYEQYF.